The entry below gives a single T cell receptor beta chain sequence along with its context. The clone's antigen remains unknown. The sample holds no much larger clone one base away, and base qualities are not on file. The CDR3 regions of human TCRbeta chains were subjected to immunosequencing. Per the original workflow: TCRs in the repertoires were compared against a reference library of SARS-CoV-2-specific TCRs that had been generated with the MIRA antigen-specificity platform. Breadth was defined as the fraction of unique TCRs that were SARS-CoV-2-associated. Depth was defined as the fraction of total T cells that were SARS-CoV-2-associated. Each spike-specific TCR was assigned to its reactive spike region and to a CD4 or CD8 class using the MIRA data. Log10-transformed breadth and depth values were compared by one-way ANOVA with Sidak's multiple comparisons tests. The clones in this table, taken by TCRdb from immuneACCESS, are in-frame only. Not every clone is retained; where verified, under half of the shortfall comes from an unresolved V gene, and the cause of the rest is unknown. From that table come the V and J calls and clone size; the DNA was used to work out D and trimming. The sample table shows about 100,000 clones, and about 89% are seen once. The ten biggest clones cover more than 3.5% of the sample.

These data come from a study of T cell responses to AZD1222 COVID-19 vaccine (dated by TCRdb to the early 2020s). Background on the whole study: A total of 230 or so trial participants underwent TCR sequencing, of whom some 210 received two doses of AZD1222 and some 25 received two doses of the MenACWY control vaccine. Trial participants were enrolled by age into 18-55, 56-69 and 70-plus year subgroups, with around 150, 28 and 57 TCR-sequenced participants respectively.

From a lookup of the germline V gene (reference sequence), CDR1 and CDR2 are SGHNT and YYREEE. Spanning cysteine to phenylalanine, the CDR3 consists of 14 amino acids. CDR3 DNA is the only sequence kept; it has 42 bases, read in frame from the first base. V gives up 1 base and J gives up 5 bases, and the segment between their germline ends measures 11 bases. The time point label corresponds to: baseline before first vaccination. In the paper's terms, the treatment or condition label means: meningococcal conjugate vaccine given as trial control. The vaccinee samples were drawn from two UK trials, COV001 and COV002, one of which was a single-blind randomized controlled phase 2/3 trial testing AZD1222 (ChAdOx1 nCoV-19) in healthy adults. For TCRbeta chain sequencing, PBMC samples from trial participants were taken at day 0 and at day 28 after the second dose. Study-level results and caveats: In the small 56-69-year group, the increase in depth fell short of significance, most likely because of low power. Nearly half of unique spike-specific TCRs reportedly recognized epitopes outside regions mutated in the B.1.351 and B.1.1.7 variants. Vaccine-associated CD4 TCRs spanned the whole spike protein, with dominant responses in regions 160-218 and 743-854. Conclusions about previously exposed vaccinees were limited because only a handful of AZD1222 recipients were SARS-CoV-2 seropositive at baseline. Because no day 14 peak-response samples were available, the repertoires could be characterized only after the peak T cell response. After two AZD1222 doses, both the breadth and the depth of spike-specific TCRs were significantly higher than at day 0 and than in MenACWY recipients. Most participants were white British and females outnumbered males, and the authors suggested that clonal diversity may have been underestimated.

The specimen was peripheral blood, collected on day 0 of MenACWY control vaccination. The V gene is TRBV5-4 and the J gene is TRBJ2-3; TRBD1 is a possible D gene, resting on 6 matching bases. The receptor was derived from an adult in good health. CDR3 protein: CASSLLGGEDTQYF. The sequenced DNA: TGTGCCAGCAGCTTGCTTGGGGGCGAAGATACGCAGTATTTT.